This is a list of T cell receptor beta chains from one sample in a study of blood T cell repertoires in COVID-19. Measured with immunoSEQ multiplex PCR; TCRdb has only the in-frame clones, and not every one. The sample holds over 300,000 clones, around 89% seen once. Sequencing was carried out using peripheral blood. These receptors all stem from a man younger than 35 who had recovered from COVID-19. The CDR3 runs from the conserved cysteine through the conserved F or W.

cdr3_aa | j_call | v_call
CASSYAGASTEAFF | TRBJ1-1 | TRBV5-1
CASSRGGGNFYGYTF | TRBJ1-2 | TRBV6-2/TRBV6-3
CASSPRQGAGNEQFF | TRBJ2-1 | TRBV5-1
CAWSILAGNNEQFF | TRBJ2-1 | TRBV30
CASSVDRESNGYTF | TRBJ1-2 | TRBV2
CASQVGSKWNQPQHF | TRBJ1-5 | TRBV6-5
CASRLNSGGAEDTQYF | TRBJ2-3 | TRBV5-1
CASWTVMNTEAFF | TRBJ1-1 | TRBV6-5
CASSYSFRGAIYEQYF | TRBJ2-7 | TRBV6-6
CASSSRGATGGPYSNQPQHF | TRBJ1-5 | TRBV27
CASSLWDRNNQPQHF | TRBJ1-5 | TRBV5-8
CASSYLTGTGDTEAFF | TRBJ1-1 | TRBV2
CASRISGGKVQYF | TRBJ2-7 | TRBV12-3/TRBV12-4
CASSPTTSGAAETQYF | TRBJ2-5 | TRBV3-1/TRBV3-2
CATSSTRTGSEKLFF | TRBJ1-4 | TRBV15
CASSPRVTEAFF | TRBJ1-1 | TRBV6-5
CASTPTGSGQRYGYTF | TRBJ1-2 | TRBV19
CASSLSEREVREQYF | TRBJ2-7 | TRBV27
CASSREDSNQPQHF | TRBJ1-5 | TRBV4-2
CASSGPGMDSGNTIYF | TRBJ1-3 | TRBV25-1